This T cell receptor (beta chain) was identified during a study of early stage breast cancer tumors. Study-level points and caveats: Blood repertoires resembled normal breast more than tumor.

Germline V gene data show CDR1 as GTSNPN and CDR2 as SVGIG (reference sequence). V shed 3 bases, J shed 1 base, and the junction held 9 bases outside the gene matches. The CDR3 covers 16 residues. Some clones are missing from TCRdb's copy, which holds only in-frame ones; the method was immunoSEQ multiplex PCR. The data show about 9,600 clones, roughly 68% seen once. With regard to this clone: Its antigen remains unidentified.

Material: breast tumor tissue. J is TRBJ1-5 and V is TRBV30, with 7 nucleotides matching TRBD1. The sequence derives from a person aged 45 to 59 with breast cancer. The CDR3 DNA reads as TGTGCCTGGAGAGCTGAGACAGGGAGAAGCAATCAGCCCCAGCATTTT. It translates to CAWRAETGRSNQPQHF.